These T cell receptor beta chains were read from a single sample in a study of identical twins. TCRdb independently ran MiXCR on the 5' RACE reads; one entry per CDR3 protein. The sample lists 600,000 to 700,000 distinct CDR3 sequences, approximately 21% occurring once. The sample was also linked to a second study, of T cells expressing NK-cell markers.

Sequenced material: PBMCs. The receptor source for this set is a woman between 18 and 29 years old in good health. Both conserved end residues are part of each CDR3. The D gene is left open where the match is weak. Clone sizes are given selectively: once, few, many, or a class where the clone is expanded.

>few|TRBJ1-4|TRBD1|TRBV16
TGTGCCAGCAGCCAATCCCGCGACAGGGGGCAAGATGAAAAACTGTTTTTT
CASSQSRDRGQDEKLFF
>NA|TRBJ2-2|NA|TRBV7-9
TGTGCCAGCAGCCCCTACGGGGGTACTGGCACCGGGGAGCTGTTTTTT
CASSPYGGTGTGELFF
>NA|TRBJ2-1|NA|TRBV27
TGTGCCAGCAGTCCCCTTGTGGGAGGCGGAATGAATGAGCAGTTCTTC
CASSPLVGGGMNEQFF
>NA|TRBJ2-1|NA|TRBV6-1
TGTGCCAGCAGTCCCTGGGGGGAACCCTACAATGAGCAGTTCTTC
CASSPWGEPYNEQFF
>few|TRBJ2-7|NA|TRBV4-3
TGCGCCAGCAGCCAAGCGGTGGGGCCTTCCTACGAGCAGTACTTC
CASSQAVGPSYEQYF
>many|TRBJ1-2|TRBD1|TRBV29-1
TGCAGCGTTCCCGGGACAGGGACGAGCCGCGACTATGGCTACACCTTC
CSVPGTGTSRDYGYTF
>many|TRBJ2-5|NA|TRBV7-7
TGTGCCAGCAGCTTACCCGGGAGCCAGACCCAGTACTTC
CASSLPGSQTQYF
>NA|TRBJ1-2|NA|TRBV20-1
TGCAGTGCTAGAGGGTTCCGGGAACCCCTCTATGGCTACACCTTC
CSARGFREPLYGYTF
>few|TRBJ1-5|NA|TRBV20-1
TGCAGTGCTAGAGATGTCGGCAATCAGCCCCAGCATTTT
CSARDVGNQPQHF
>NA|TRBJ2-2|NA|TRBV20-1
TGCAGTGCTGCAGGTACCGGGGAGCTGTTTTTT
CSAAGTGELFF